This TCR beta chain was identified in a study of cytomegalovirus exposure and HLA in healthy donors (dated by TCRdb to between 2016 and 2019). Study-level background: An earlier analysis of more than 550 of the donors reported about 280 Gb of sequence data and 117 million unique TCR beta sequences obtained from approximately 180 million T cells. Typing coverage differed by locus: A, B, C, DRB1 and DQB1 were typed in roughly 620-630 donors, DQA1 in 500 to 550, DPA1 in approximately 610, and DPB1 in roughly 470. Donor age, sex, ethnicity and CMV serostatus were compiled together with the repertoire data. The aim of the study was to test whether cataloging public T cell receptors could identify signatures of past pathogen exposure. Because of strong linkage in the cohort, roughly 5 DR-DQ haplotypes were treated as single units for association and clustering. All discovery cohort repertoires had been generated on a single sequencing platform. To predict cytomegalovirus infection status, the study brought together high-throughput TCR immunosequencing, statistical association of individual TCRs with disease status, and machine learning. A later genetic analysis used genome-wide SNP genotypes for about 60% of the roughly 670 donors, treating that subset as a discovery cohort. Both class I and class II loci were covered by HLA typing, at four-digit resolution. Of the 300 to 450 genotyped donors, 65% to 90% fell in the genetic ancestry cluster associated with self-reported Caucasian donors. Among 300 to 500 genotyped donors of the cohort, an average of about 240,000 unique TCR beta nucleotide sequences was sequenced per donor, of which about 19% were non-productive. A separate validation cohort of roughly 130 different subjects was used in addition to the approximately 700-subject first cohort. About 310 gigabases of sequencing data and tens of millions of unique TCR sequences were included in an early release covering around 600 HLA-typed donors. An earlier analysis of approximately 640 of the donors applied high-throughput TCR beta sequencing to assess whether each TCR beta V gene segment acted as functional or pseudogenic. Using immunosequencing, the study profiled T cell repertoires from 500 to 800 subjects and related those repertoires to cytomegalovirus serostatus. A later analysis re-analyzed previously published TCR beta repertoires from 666 donors and added high-resolution HLA genotyping to study TCR occurrence patterns. Rather than using new phenotypic data, the later analysis identified candidate immune exposures from TCR beta sequences and from how often those sequences occurred across donors.

The cohort consisted of some 670 healthy bone marrow donors. At the time of sampling, every cohort member was nominally healthy, though immune exposures that went unrecorded were likely present. The donor was CMV seronegative and was included in the group of several hundred seronegative cohort members. Each donor provided a peripheral blood sample, and peripheral blood mononuclear cells were used for TCR beta sequencing. Genomic DNA was extracted from the blood cell samples with the Qiagen DNeasy Blood Extraction Kit. What the research found in general, with its limitations: A further reported finding was that TCR beta sequences accurately predicted the HLA-A and HLA-B alleles for most subjects in the first cohort. A later genetic analysis associated a missense DCLRE1C variant with V-gene and J-gene trimming of TCR beta chains, and an independent cohort replicated the association. According to a later analysis, parvovirus B19, influenza, CMV and Epstein-Barr virus appeared linked to several top co-occurrence clusters. The classifier was reported to diagnose cytomegalovirus status with high specificity and sensitivity in both the original cohort and the validation cohort. A later analysis associated around 16,000 TCR beta sequences with specific HLA alleles at a false discovery rate of 0.05. Three of the identified cytomegalovirus-associated TCR beta chains were confirmed in vitro to be specific for cytomegalovirus antigens. The presence/absence analyses assumed that sequencing depth was roughly uniform across donors, and that assumption may not be true. Most TCR sequences were observed very rarely across donors, whereas some public TCRs were present in many individuals. Because HLA typing was unavailable for some donors at each locus, only the typed subset was used in association tests. The only immune exposure information available for the cohort was CMV serostatus. A later analysis found that HLA-associated TCR beta chains were more clonally expanded and had lower generation probabilities than equally common non-associated chains. The study listed 150 to 200 TCR beta chains as associated with cytomegalovirus. When HLA alleles, especially DR and DQ, strongly co-occurred, TCR associations were difficult to assign to individual alleles. In this cohort, only TCR beta chains were sequenced, and detectable features were limited by the absence of alpha or paired-chain data. A cluster of highly shared sequence variants was judged likely to be a technical artifact of the sequencing pipeline. In a later analysis, TCR association rates were found to vary across HLA loci, with the most associated TCRs seen for DRB1 alleles and the fewest for HLA-C alleles. Because counts were too low, more than 15 rarely observed V segments, including chromosome 9 orphons, were left out of the earlier analysis of roughly 600 of the donors. An earlier analysis of several hundred of the donors showed that most TCR beta V segments appeared in productive rearrangements either about 87% or about 30% of the time, which broadly matched IMGT annotations. According to a later analysis, most CMV-associated TCR beta chains appeared to be HLA-restricted, and the HLA associations seemed to be driven largely by CMV exposure. The authors suggested that the approach could potentially be extended to other disease states and immunological phenotypes. Correlated functional status among segregating V segments might reflect linkage disequilibrium, but an unknown experimental factor could not be ruled out. According to a later genetic analysis, donors in an Asian-associated ancestry cluster had fewer N-insertions in productive TCRs than the roughly 670-donor mean. Some IMGT-functional V segments, including TRBV6-2 and TRBV6-3, could not be distinguished by the 87-base-pair reads and were therefore excluded.

The library was made by the immunoSEQ multiplex PCR assay. For the multiplex PCR, a mixture combining 60 forward primers for TCR Vbeta segments and 13 reverse primers for TCR Jbeta segments was used. The CDR3 region of rearranged TCR beta genes was amplified from genomic DNA with a multiplex PCR assay. The amplified TCR beta libraries were sequenced on the Illumina HiSeq System as 87-base-pair reads. Turning to the authors' computational methods: Across the 640 or so repertoires, a later analysis counted about 81 million unique TCR beta chains, around 11 million of which were shared by at least two donors. Raw reads were error-corrected and collapsed into unique sequences by a nearest-neighbor algorithm in which closely related sequences were merged to remove PCR and sequencing errors. Alignment of CDR3 sequences to IMGT reference sequences was used to assign V, D and J gene segments. For a sequence to be retained, a match of at least six nucleotides was required to both a V gene segment and a J gene segment. A rearrangement counted as productive if the CDR3 had no stop codons and remained in frame with V and J, and every other rearrangement counted as non-productive. Following IMGT convention, CDR3 was defined as the stretch from the second conserved V-encoded cysteine up to the conserved J-encoded phenylalanine. The earlier analysis of about 610 of the donors excluded sequences that lacked an unambiguous match to a single V gene segment. In an earlier analysis of several hundred of the donors, V segments were called functional above 56.7% productive rearrangements and were called segregating when the between-donor standard deviation exceeded 5%. A statistical classification framework was built for diagnosing cytomegalovirus status from the catalog of TCR beta chain sequences. In a later analysis, TCR nucleotide sequences were compared against IMGT/GENE-DB human TR gene sequences so that V and J genes could be assigned. In a later analysis, CDR3 sequences and most-parsimonious VDJ recombination scenarios were assigned using the TCRdist pipeline. A later analysis defined each TCR beta chain by its CDR3 amino acid sequence plus V-gene family, and excluded reads lacking a unique V-gene family. A later analysis removed 592 highly shared, low-generation-probability nucleotide sequences to deal with suspected cross-contamination and a sequencing artifact. For each public chain, a later analysis derived a clonal expansion index from normalized ranks of inferred template counts within each repertoire. In a later analysis, generation probabilities were computed using a VDJ recombination model fitted to out-of-frame rearrangements, and the results were checked against IGoR. Hypergeometric tests were used in a later analysis to score TCR-TCR, TCR-HLA and TCR-CMV co-occurrence, with a repertoire-size bias correction applied to the TCR pairs. False discovery rates were estimated in a later analysis by permuting HLA or CMV assignments 20 times. A later analysis grouped co-occurring TCRs with DBSCAN, adding TCRdist sequence similarity when clustering within HLA-allele-positive subsets. For co-occurrence clustering, repertoires with fewer than 30,000 or more than 120,000 public chains were excluded, along with five or six repertoires with anomalous nucleotide sharing. This immuneACCESS table, as held by TCRdb, lists in-frame sequences with V and J called but not all clones. Of the missing ones, under half trace to an unresolved V gene in checked studies; the others have no known cause. V, J and clone size were drawn from that table, and D and trimming were deduced from the DNA. This sample's table contains roughly 140,000 clones. The top ten clones comprise approximately 1% of the sample.

Of note for this clone: Its antigen remains undetermined.

For CDR1 and CDR2, the germline V gene (reference sequence) lists SGHNT and YYREEE. The junction shows trimming of 3 bases on V and 6 bases on J, plus 18 bases between the germline ends. Inclusive of the bounding cysteine and phenylalanine, the CDR3 is 15 residues long. Only the CDR3 part of the read is kept: 45 bases, read in frame from the first base. This TCR came from a male donor in good health and CMV-seronegative. The material sequenced was PBMCs. The sequence links TRBV5-4 to TRBJ1-2, with the D gene too uncertain to name. For the CDR3, the sequence is CASSSSTPRFDGYTF. In nucleotides, the sequence is TGTGCCAGCAGCTCCTCTACCCCTAGATTCGATGGCTACACCTTC.